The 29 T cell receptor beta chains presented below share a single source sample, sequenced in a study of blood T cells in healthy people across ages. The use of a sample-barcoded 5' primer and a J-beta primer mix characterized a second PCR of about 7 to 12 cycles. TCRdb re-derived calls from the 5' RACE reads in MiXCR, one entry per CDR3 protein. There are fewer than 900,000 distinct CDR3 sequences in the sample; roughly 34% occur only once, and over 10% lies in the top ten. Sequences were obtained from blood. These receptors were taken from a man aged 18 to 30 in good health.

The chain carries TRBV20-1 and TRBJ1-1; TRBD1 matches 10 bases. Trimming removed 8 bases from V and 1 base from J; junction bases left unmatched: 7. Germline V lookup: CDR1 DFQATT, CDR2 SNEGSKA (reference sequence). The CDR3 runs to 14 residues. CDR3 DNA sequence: TGCAGTTTTCCGGGACAGGGGCAGAACACTGAAGCTTTCTTT. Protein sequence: CSFPGQGQNTEAFF.

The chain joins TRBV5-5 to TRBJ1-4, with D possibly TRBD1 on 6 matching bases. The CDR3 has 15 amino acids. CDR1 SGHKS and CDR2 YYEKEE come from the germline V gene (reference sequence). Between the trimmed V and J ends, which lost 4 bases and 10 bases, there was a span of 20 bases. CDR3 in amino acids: CASSPTIVQGGKLFF. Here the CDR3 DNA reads TGTGCCAGCAGCCCTACGATCGTACAGGGAGGAAAACTGTTTTTT.

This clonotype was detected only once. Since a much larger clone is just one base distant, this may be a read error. As DNA, the CDR3 is TGCGCCAGCAGCCCGGGGGGGACAGGGGGTATCAATGAGCAGTACTTC. Translated: CASSPGGTGGINEQYF. The V call is TRBV4-3, the J call TRBJ2-4, with 11 bases matching TRBD1. CDR3 size: 16 residues. Germline trimming cut 4 bases from V and 13 bases from J; bases unmatched to any gene: 15. Germline CDR1 is LGHNA and CDR2 is YSLEER.

The CDR3 is CASSVDGANEQYF. The CDR3, as DNA: TGTGCCAGCAGCGTAGACGGGGCCAATGAGCAGTACTTC. This chain uses TRBV9 with TRBJ2-7; possibly TRBD1 or TRBD2 for D (5 bases each). The germline V gene has CDR1 SGDLS and CDR2 YYNGEE. This CDR3 region has 13 residues. V shed 0 bases and J shed 7 bases, with 11 bases lying between them.

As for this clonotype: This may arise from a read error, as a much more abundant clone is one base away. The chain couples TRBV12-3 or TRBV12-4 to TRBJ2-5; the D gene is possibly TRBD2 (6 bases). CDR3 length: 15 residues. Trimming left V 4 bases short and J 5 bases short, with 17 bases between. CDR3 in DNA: TGTGCCAGCAGTTGGACTAAGGGGTCTGTTGAGACCCAGTACTTC. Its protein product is CASSWTKGSVETQYF.

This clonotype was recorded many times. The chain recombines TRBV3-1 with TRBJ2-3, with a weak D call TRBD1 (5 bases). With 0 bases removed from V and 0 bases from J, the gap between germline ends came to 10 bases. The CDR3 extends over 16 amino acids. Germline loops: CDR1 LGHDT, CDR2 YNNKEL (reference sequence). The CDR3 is CASSQDPGLSTDTQYF. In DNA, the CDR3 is TGTGCCAGCAGCCAAGATCCAGGGTTGAGCACAGATACGCAGTATTTT.

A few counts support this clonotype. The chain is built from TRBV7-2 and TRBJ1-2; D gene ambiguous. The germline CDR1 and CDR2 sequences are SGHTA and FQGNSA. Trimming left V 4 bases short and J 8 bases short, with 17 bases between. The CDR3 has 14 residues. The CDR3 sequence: CASSSTREQWGYTF. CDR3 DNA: TGTGCCAGCAGCTCCACCCGGGAACAGTGGGGCTACACCTTC.

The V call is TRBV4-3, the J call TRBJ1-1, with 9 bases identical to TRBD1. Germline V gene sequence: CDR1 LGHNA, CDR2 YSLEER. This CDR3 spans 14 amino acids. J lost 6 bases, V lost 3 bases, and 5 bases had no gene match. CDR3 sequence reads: CASSHATGGPEAFF. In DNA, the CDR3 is TGCGCCAGCAGCCACGCCACAGGGGGCCCTGAAGCTTTCTTT.

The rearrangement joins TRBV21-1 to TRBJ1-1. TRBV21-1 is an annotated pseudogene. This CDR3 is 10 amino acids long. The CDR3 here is CASSMGVAFF. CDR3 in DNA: TGTGCCAGCAGCATGGGAGTGGCTTTCTTT.

The DNA of the CDR3 is TGTGCCAGCAGACCGCCCGAGGCACCTGGAAACACCATATATTTT. It is translated as CASRPPEAPGNTIYF. The rearrangement links TRBV5-5 to TRBJ1-3, with D unclear. CDR1 is SGHKS and CDR2 is YYEKEE in the germline V gene (reference sequence). The CDR3 is 15 amino acids. Trimming pared 5 bases from V and 2 bases from J, leaving 14 bases between.

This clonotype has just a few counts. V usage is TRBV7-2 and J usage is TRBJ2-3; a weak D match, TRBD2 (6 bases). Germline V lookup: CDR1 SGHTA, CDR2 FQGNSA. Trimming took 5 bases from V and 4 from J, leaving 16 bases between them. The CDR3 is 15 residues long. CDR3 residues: CASSPASGPADTQYF. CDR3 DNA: TGTGCCAGCAGCCCCGCGAGCGGGCCGGCAGATACGCAGTATTTT.

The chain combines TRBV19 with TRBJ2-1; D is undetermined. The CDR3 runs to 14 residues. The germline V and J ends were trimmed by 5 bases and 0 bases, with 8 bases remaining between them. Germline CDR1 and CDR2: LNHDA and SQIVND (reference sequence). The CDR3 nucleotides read TGTGCCAGTAGTGCGGCTGTCTCCTACAATGAGCAGTTCTTC. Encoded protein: CASSAAVSYNEQFF.

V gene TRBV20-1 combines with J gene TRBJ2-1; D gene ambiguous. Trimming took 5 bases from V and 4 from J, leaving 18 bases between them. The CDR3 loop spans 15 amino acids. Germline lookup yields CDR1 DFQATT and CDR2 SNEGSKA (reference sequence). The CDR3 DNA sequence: TGCAGTGCTTTACACGGAGCTGCATGGTACAATGAGCAGTTCTTC. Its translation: CSALHGAAWYNEQFF.

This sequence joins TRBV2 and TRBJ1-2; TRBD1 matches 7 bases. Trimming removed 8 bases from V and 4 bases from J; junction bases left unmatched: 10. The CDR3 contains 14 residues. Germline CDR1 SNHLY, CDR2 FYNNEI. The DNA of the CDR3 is TGTGCCAGCTCCAGAGGGGGCCGGAGCTATGGCTACACCTTC. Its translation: CASSRGGRSYGYTF.

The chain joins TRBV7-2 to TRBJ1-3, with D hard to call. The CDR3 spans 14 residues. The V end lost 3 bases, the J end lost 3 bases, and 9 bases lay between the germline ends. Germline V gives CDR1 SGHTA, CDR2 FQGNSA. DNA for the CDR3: TGTGCCAGCAGCTTCCTACAGTTTGGAAACACCATATATTTT. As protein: CASSFLQFGNTIYF.

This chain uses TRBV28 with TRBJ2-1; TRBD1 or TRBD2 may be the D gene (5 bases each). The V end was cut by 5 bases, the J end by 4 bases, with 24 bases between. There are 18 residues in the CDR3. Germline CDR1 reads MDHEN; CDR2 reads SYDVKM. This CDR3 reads CASSPNHLGDTGYNEQFF. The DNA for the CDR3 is TGTGCCAGCAGTCCAAATCACTTGGGGGATACGGGGTACAATGAGCAGTTCTTC. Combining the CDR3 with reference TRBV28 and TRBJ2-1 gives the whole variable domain DVKVTQSSRYLVKRTGEKVFLECVQDMDHENMFWYRQDPGLGLRLIYFSYDVKMKEKGDIPEGYSVSREKKERFSLILESASTNQTSMYLCASSPNHLGDTGYNEQFFGPGTRLTVL.

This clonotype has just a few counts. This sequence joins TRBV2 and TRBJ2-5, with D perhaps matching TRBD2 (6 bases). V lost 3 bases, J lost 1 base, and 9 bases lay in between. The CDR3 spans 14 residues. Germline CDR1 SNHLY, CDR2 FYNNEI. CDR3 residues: CASSDTSIQETQYF. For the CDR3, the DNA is TGTGCCAGCAGTGATACTAGCATCCAAGAGACCCAGTACTTC.

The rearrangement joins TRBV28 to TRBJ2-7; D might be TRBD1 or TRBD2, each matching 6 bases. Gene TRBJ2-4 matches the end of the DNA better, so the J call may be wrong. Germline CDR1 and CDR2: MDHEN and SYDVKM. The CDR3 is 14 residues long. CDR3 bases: TGTGCCAGCAGCCGGGGGCAGGGCCGGAACATTCAGTACTTC. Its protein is CASSRGQGRNIQYF.

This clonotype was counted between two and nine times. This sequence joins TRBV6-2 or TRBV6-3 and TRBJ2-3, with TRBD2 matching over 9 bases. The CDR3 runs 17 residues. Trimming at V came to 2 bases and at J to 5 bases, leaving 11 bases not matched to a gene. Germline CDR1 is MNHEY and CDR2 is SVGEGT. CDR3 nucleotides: TGTGCCAGCAGTTACACGTTCGGCAGCGGGGGGCGAGATACGCAGTATTTT. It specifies CASSYTFGSGGRDTQYF.

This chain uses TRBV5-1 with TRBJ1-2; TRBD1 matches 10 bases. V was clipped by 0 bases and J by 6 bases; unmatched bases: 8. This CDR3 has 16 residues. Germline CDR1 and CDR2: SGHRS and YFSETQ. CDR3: CASSLGGQGTRNGYTF. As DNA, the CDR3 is TGCGCCAGCAGCTTGGGGGGACAGGGGACCCGGAATGGCTACACCTTC.

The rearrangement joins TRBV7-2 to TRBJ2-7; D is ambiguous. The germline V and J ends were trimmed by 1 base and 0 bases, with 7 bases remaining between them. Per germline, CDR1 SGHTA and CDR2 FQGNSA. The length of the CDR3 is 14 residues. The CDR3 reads CASSLGPGSYEQYF. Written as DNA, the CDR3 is TGTGCCAGCAGCTTAGGACCGGGCTCCTACGAGCAGTACTTC.

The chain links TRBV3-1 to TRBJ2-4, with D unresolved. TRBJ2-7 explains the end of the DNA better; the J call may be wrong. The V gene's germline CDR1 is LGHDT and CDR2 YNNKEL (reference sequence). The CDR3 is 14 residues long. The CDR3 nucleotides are TGTGCCAGCAGCCCTCATCTCCTGATCCACGAGCAGTACTTC. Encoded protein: CASSPHLLIHEQYF.

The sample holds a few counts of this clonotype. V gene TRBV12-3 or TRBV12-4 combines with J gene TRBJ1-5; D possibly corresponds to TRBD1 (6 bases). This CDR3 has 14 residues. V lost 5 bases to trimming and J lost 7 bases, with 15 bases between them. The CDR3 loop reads CASSPTGRRQPQHF. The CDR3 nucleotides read TGTGCCAGCAGTCCGACAGGACGCCGGCAGCCCCAGCATTTT.

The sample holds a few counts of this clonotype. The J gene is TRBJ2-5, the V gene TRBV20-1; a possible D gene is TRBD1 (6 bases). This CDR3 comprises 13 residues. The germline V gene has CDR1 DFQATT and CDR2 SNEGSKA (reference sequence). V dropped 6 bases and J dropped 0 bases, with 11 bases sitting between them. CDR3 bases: TGCAGTGCCCCACACAGGGACCAAGAGACCCAGTACTTC. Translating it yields CSAPHRDQETQYF.

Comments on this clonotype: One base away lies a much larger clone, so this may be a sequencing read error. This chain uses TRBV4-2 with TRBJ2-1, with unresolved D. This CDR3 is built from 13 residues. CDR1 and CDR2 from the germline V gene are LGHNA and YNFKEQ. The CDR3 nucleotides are TGTACCAGCAGCCAAGCATCAGAGAATGAGCAGTTCTTC. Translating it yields CTSSQASENEQFF.

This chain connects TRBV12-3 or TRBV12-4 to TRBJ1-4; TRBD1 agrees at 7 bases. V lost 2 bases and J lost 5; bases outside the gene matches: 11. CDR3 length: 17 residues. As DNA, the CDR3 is TGTGCCAGCAGTTTAAACCCCTTGACAGGGTGGAATGAAAAACTGTTTTTT. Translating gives CASSLNPLTGWNEKLFF.

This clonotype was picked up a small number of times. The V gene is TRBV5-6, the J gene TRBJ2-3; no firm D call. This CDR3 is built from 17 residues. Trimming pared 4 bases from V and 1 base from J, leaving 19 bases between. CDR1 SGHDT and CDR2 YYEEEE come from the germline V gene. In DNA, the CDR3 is TGTGCCAGCAGCGCCTTCGGACGGCCAGGCGGCACAGATACGCAGTATTTT. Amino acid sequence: CASSAFGRPGGTDTQYF.

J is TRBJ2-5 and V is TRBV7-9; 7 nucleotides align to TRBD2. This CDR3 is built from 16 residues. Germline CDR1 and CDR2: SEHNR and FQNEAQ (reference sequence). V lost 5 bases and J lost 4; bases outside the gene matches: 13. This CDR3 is CASSAPTGRSSETQYF. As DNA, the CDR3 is TGTGCCAGCAGCGCTCCAACCGGGAGGAGTTCAGAGACCCAGTACTTC.

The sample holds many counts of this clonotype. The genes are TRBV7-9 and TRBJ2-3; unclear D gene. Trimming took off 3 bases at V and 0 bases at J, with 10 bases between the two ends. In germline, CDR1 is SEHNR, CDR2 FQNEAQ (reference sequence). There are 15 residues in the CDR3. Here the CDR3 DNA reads TGTGCCAGCAGCTTTGGGGTTCCTAGCACAGATACGCAGTATTTT. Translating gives CASSFGVPSTDTQYF.